A selection of T cell receptor beta chains follows, all from one sample in a study of CXCR3-negative and CXCR3-positive naive CD8 T cells. TCRdb re-analyzed the 5' RACE reads; it lists each CDR3 protein once, without DNA. Listed are approximately 37,000 distinct CDR3 sequences; more than 7.5% falls within the top ten. The sequenced sample was memory CD8+ T cells from blood. All receptors derive from a human donor in good health. Some clones in this sample may be carry-over from other donors' samples. Each CDR3 is given with its conserved first and last residue. Clone size is not always given. Where it is, it says once, few, many or a class for expanded clones.

CDR3aa	v_gene	len	abundance	j_gene
CASSLSLGGFDTGELFF	TRBV11-2	17	.	TRBJ2-2
CASSPTGQGTYEQYF	TRBV6-2/TRBV6-3	15	.	TRBJ2-7
CASSHLTGGGSEQYF	TRBV6-5	15	.	TRBJ2-7
CASSWDLFYEQYF	TRBV6-2/TRBV6-3	13	.	TRBJ2-7
CASKNRGLDDEKLFF	TRBV7-9	15	.	TRBJ1-4
CASSLTSGTGMDTQYF	TRBV7-7	16	.	TRBJ2-3
CSVGGTGIGGELFF	TRBV29-1	14	.	TRBJ2-2
CASSADRSSYNEQFF	TRBV10-1	15	.	TRBJ2-1
CASRGLAGADEQFF	TRBV12-3/TRBV12-4	14	.	TRBJ2-1
CASNPRGSGNTEAFF	TRBV12-3/TRBV12-4	15	.	TRBJ1-1
CASSNRDFDNEQFF	TRBV6-5	14	.	TRBJ2-1
CASRTGLEETQYF	TRBV12-3/TRBV12-4	13	.	TRBJ2-5
CAIYEPSSYEQYF	TRBV28	13	.	TRBJ2-7
CASSELTMNTEAFF	TRBV7-9	14	.	TRBJ1-1
CASSHHGQNPYNEQFF	TRBV4-1	16	.	TRBJ2-1
CASSILAGEGTGELFF	TRBV6-6	16	.	TRBJ2-2
CASSIRTGELFF	TRBV28	12	.	TRBJ2-2
CASSLEGAEAFF	TRBV5-1	12	.	TRBJ1-1
CASSPPGGPYEQYF	TRBV7-8	14	.	TRBJ2-7
CASRAQRQGVPEAFF	TRBV28	15	.	TRBJ1-1
CASSLGAYSNTGELFF	TRBV12-3/TRBV12-4	16	.	TRBJ2-2
CASSSTTKSEETQYF	TRBV12-3/TRBV12-4	15	.	TRBJ2-5
CASRRDRTYEQYF	TRBV2	13	.	TRBJ2-7
CASSLNGGARTDTQYF	TRBV7-6	16	.	TRBJ2-3
CASSYSFSGGDTGELFF	TRBV6-5	17	.	TRBJ2-2
CASRLPQPQHF	TRBV25-1	11	.	TRBJ1-5
CASSFSGPPAEQFF	TRBV12-3/TRBV12-4	14	medium-sized	TRBJ2-1